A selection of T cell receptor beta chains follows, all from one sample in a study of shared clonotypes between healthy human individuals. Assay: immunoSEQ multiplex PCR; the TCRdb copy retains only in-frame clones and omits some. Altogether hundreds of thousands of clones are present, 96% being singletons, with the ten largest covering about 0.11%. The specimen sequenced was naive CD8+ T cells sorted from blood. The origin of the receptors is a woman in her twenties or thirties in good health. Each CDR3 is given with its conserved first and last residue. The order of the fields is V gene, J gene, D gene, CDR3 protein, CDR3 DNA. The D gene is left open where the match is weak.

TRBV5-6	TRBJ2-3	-	CASSPESATDTQYF	TGTGCCAGCAGCCCGGAGTCAGCGACAGATACGCAGTATTTT
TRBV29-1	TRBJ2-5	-	CSVVGGNQETQYF	TGCAGCGTTGTAGGGGGTAACCAAGAGACCCAGTACTTC
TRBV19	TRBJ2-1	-	CASSITGGEQFF	TGTGCCAGTAGTATAACGGGTGGTGAGCAGTTCTTC
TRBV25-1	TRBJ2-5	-	CASSESRTRETQYF	TGTGCCAGCAGTGAAAGCAGAACAAGGGAGACCCAGTACTTC
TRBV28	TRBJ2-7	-	CASSSTGSLYEQYF	TGTGCCAGCAGTTCGACAGGTTCCCTCTACGAGCAGTACTTC
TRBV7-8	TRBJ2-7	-	CASSGTSSYEQYF	TGTGCCAGCAGCGGCACTAGCTCCTACGAGCAGTACTTC
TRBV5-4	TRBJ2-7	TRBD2	CASSPGPPAGEFYEQYF	TGTGCCAGCAGCCCAGGCCCCCCAGCGGGAGAGTTCTACGAGCAGTACTTC
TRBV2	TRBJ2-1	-	CASSETGRDNEQFF	TGTGCCAGCAGTGAGACAGGGAGGGACAATGAGCAGTTCTTC
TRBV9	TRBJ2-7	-	CASSVDGGRASYEQYF	TGTGCCAGCAGCGTAGATGGGGGTAGAGCCTCCTACGAGCAGTACTTC
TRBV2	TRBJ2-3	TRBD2	CASRRGGLAGTDTQYF	TGTGCCAGCAGACGTGGGGGACTAGCGGGAACAGATACGCAGTATTTT
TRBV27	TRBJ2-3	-	CASSLDGTDTQYF	TGTGCCAGCAGTTTAGACGGCACAGATACGCAGTATTTT
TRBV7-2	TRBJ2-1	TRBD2	CASSIRLAGLTYNEQFF	TGTGCCAGCAGCATTAGACTAGCGGGTTTAACCTACAATGAGCAGTTCTTC
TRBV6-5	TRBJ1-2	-	CASSFAGGAAGYTF	TGTGCCAGCAGTTTCGCCGGGGGGGCAGCTGGCTACACCTTC
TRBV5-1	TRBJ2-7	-	CASSLDSTVSGYEQYF	TGCGCCAGCAGCTTGGATTCGACAGTCTCCGGCTACGAGCAGTACTTC
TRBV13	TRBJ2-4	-	CASSLRMPAENIQYF	TGTGCCAGCAGCTTAAGGATGCCAGCAGAAAACATTCAGTACTTC
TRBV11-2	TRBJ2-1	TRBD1	CASSGTGRNGEQFF	TGTGCCAGCAGCGGGACAGGGAGGAACGGTGAGCAGTTCTTC
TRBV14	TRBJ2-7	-	CASSQRAVPYEQYF	TGTGCCAGCAGCCAGAGAGCGGTTCCCTACGAGCAGTACTTC